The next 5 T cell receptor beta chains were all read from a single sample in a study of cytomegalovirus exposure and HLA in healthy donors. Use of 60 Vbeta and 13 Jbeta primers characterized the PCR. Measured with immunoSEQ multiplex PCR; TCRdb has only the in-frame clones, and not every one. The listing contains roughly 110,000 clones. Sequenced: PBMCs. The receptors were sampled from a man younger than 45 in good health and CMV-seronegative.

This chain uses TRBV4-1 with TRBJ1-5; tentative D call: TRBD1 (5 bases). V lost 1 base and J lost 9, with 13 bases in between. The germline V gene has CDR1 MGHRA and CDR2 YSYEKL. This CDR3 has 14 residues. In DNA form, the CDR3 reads TGCGCCAGCAGCCAAGGTTCGGGGGGACGGCCCCAGCATTTT. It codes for CASSQGSGGRPQHF.

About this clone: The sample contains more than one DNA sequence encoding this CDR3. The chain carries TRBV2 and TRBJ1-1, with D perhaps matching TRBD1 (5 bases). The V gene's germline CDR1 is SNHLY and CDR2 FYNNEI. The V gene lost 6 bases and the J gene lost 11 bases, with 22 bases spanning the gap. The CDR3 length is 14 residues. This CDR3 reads CASRAAGSMSRAFF. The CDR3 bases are TGTGCCAGCAGGGCAGCAGGGTCGATGAGTCGGGCTTTCTTT.

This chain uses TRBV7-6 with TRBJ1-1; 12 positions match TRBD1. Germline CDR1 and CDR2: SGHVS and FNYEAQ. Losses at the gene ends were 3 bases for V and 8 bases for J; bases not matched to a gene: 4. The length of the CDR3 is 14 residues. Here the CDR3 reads CASSFSGTGGEAFF. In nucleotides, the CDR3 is TGTGCCAGCAGCTTCTCCGGGACAGGGGGCGAAGCTTTCTTT.

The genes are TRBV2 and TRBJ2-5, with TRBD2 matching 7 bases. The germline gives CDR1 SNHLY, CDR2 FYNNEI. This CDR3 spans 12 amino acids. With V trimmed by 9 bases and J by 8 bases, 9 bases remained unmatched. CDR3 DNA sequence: TGTGCCAGTTCCGGGGCGGGAGCAACCCAGTACTTC. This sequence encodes CASSGAGATQYF.

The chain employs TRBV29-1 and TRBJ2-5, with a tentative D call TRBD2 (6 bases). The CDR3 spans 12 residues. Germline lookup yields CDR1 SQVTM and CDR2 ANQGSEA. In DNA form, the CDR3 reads TGCATCTCCAGGGACGCGGGGGAGACCCAGTACTTC. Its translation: CISRDAGETQYF.